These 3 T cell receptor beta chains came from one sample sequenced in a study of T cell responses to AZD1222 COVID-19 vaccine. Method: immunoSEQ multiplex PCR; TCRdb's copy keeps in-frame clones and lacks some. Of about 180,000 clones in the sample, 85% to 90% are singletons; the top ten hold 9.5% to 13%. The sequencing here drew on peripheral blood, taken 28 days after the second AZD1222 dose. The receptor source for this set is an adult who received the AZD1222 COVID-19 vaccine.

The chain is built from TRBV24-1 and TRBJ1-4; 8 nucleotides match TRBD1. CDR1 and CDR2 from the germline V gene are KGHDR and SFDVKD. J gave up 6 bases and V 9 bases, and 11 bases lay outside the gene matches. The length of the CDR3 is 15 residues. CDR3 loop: CATGTGTPGDEKLFF. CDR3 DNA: TGTGCCACCGGGACAGGAACTCCCGGGGATGAAAAACTGTTTTTT.

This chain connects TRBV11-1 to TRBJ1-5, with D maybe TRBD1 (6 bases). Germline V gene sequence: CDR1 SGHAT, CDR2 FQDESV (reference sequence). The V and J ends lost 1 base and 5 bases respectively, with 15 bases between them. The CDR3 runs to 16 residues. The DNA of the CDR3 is TGTGCCAGCAGCTTAGGTCGAGGGGAGGGGGATCAGCCCCAGCATTTT. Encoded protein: CASSLGRGEGDQPQHF.

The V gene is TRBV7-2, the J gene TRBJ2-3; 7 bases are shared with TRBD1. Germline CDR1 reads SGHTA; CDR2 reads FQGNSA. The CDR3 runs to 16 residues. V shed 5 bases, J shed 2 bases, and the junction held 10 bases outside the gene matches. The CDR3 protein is CASSVDRAISTDTQYF. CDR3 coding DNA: TGTGCCAGCAGCGTTGACAGGGCTATCTCCACAGATACGCAGTATTTT.